Listed below are T cell receptor beta chains from one sample, sequenced in a study of CD8 T cells in ankylosing spondylitis. TCRdb ran MiXCR on the 5' RACE reads and lists one entry per CDR3 protein. The data show about 250,000 distinct CDR3 sequences, with roughly 8% seen just once and 4.8% held by the top ten. Sequencing was done on a sample of blood, either unsorted or a sorted T cell fraction (not recorded which). These receptors were collected from a female donor with ankylosing spondylitis or in good health (not recorded which). CDR3s include the opening cysteine and the closing phenylalanine or tryptophan. A D gene is named only where the DNA matches it firmly. A row's size may be missing; if present it is once, few, many or a size class.

abundance: many
j_gene: TRBJ2-7
d_gene: .
v_gene: TRBV3-1
CDR3nt: TGTGCCAGCAGTAGGGACCTAAACTACGAGCAGTACTTC
CDR3aa: CASSRDLNYEQYF

abundance: few
j_gene: TRBJ2-7
d_gene: .
v_gene: TRBV7-6
CDR3nt: TGTGCCAGCAGCCGATCCTATGGCGCGAACTCCTACGAGCAGTACTTC
CDR3aa: CASSRSYGANSYEQYF

abundance: many
j_gene: TRBJ2-7
d_gene: .
v_gene: TRBV4-3
CDR3nt: TGCGCCAGCAGCCAAGTTCAGTCCTACGAGCAGTACTTC
CDR3aa: CASSQVQSYEQYF

abundance: few
j_gene: TRBJ2-3
d_gene: .
v_gene: TRBV7-9
CDR3nt: TGTGCCAGCAGCTCGCCGGGAGAGAGCACAGATACGCAGTATTTT
CDR3aa: CASSSPGESTDTQYF

abundance: many
j_gene: TRBJ2-2
d_gene: TRBD2
v_gene: TRBV20-1
CDR3nt: TGCAGTGCTAGAGATATCTCCCCACTAGCGGGAGGAGTGGCCGGGGAGCTGTTTTTT
CDR3aa: CSARDISPLAGGVAGELFF

abundance: few
j_gene: TRBJ2-7
d_gene: TRBD1
v_gene: TRBV18
CDR3nt: TGTGCCAGCTCCCAGGGGGAGAGGATCCACGAGCAGTACTTC
CDR3aa: CASSQGERIHEQYF

abundance: many
j_gene: TRBJ1-4
d_gene: .
v_gene: TRBV6-6
CDR3nt: TGTGCCAGCAGTTGGGCCGATAATGAAAAACTGTTTTTT
CDR3aa: CASSWADNEKLFF

abundance: many
j_gene: TRBJ2-3
d_gene: .
v_gene: TRBV20-1
CDR3nt: TGCAGTGCTACTAGCAGGGGCACAGATACGCAGTATTTT
CDR3aa: CSATSRGTDTQYF

abundance: many
j_gene: TRBJ2-1
d_gene: .
v_gene: TRBV12-3/TRBV12-4
CDR3nt: TGTGCCAGCAGTTTATTCGGCTTCACCCGCAATGAGCAGTTCTTC
CDR3aa: CASSLFGFTRNEQFF

abundance: many
j_gene: TRBJ2-7
d_gene: .
v_gene: TRBV5-1
CDR3nt: TGCGCCAGCAGCTCCCAGGACACTCCACGATACGAGCAGTACTTC
CDR3aa: CASSSQDTPRYEQYF

abundance: few
j_gene: TRBJ1-2
d_gene: .
v_gene: TRBV7-9
CDR3nt: TGTGCCAGCAGCTCAGGGGCCGGGCTTCATGGCTACACCTTC
CDR3aa: CASSSGAGLHGYTF

abundance: many
j_gene: TRBJ2-3
d_gene: .
v_gene: TRBV28
CDR3nt: TGTGCCAGCAGTTTTTTGGCGAGTACGCAGTATTTT
CDR3aa: CASSFLASTQYF

abundance: few
j_gene: TRBJ2-7
d_gene: TRBD1
v_gene: TRBV30
CDR3nt: TGTGCCTGGAGCCCCGACAGGGGACACGAGCAGTACTTC
CDR3aa: CAWSPDRGHEQYF

abundance: many
j_gene: TRBJ2-1
d_gene: TRBD2
v_gene: TRBV10-3
CDR3nt: TGTGCCATCAGTTTCGGGACTAGCAAGAACAATGAGCAGTTCTTC
CDR3aa: CAISFGTSKNNEQFF

abundance: many
j_gene: TRBJ1-4
d_gene: .
v_gene: TRBV21-1
CDR3nt: TGTGCCAGCAGCAAACAACTGTGGCTGACGAATGAAAAACTGTTTTTT
CDR3aa: CASSKQLWLTNEKLFF

abundance: .
j_gene: TRBJ1-5
d_gene: TRBD1
v_gene: TRBV7-2
CDR3nt: TGTGCCAGCAGCATTCGACAGGGAGGGGATCAGCCCCAGCATTTT
CDR3aa: CASSIRQGGDQPQHF

abundance: many
j_gene: TRBJ2-5
d_gene: .
v_gene: TRBV5-5
CDR3nt: TGTGCCAGCAGCTCCGGACAGAGACAAGAGACCCAGTACTTC
CDR3aa: CASSSGQRQETQYF

abundance: many
j_gene: TRBJ2-7
d_gene: .
v_gene: TRBV5-5
CDR3nt: TGTGCCAGCACCTCCATCCGGGGGACCTACGAGCAGTACTTC
CDR3aa: CASTSIRGTYEQYF

abundance: many
j_gene: TRBJ1-3
d_gene: .
v_gene: TRBV6-1
CDR3nt: TGTGCCAGCAGTGTATATCTTGGAAACACCATATATTTT
CDR3aa: CASSVYLGNTIYF

abundance: many
j_gene: TRBJ1-6
d_gene: .
v_gene: TRBV14
CDR3nt: TGTGCCAGCAGCCCTTGGGCGGCTAATTCACCCCTCCACTTT
CDR3aa: CASSPWAANSPLHF

abundance: few
j_gene: TRBJ2-5
d_gene: .
v_gene: TRBV28
CDR3nt: TGTGCCAGCAGTTTTGACAGTCCCCAAGAGACCCAGTACTTC
CDR3aa: CASSFDSPQETQYF

abundance: .
j_gene: TRBJ2-6
d_gene: .
v_gene: TRBV12-3/TRBV12-4
CDR3nt: TGTGCCAGCAGTGGCAAGACGGACTACAACTCTGGGGCCAACGTCCTGACTTTC
CDR3aa: CASSGKTDYNSGANVLTF

abundance: many
j_gene: TRBJ2-7
d_gene: .
v_gene: TRBV3-1
CDR3nt: TGTGCCAGCAGCCAGGACACTATTTTCAGCGTCTACGAGCAGTACTTC
CDR3aa: CASSQDTIFSVYEQYF

abundance: few
j_gene: TRBJ2-1
d_gene: .
v_gene: TRBV7-9
CDR3nt: TGTGCCAGCAGCTTAGAGGGCTATTCGGAGAATGAGCAGTTCTTC
CDR3aa: CASSLEGYSENEQFF

abundance: few
j_gene: TRBJ2-1
d_gene: TRBD1
v_gene: TRBV7-2
CDR3nt: TGTGCCAGCGGCACAGACGGCAGGGGGTCGGGCTATGAGCAGTTCTTC
CDR3aa: CASGTDGRGSGYEQFF

abundance: few
j_gene: TRBJ2-7
d_gene: .
v_gene: TRBV5-1
CDR3nt: TGCGCCAGCAGCTTGGAAGACCCGGACTACGAGCAGTACTTC
CDR3aa: CASSLEDPDYEQYF

abundance: many
j_gene: TRBJ1-2
d_gene: .
v_gene: TRBV12-3/TRBV12-4
CDR3nt: TGTGCCAGCAGTTACCACACCGGCTATGGCTACACCTTC
CDR3aa: CASSYHTGYGYTF

abundance: many
j_gene: TRBJ2-1
d_gene: .
v_gene: TRBV29-1
CDR3nt: TGCAGCGTTGAGTTGTTCCTAGCAGGCTCCTACAATGAGCAGTTCTTC
CDR3aa: CSVELFLAGSYNEQFF

abundance: .
j_gene: TRBJ1-5
d_gene: .
v_gene: TRBV7-2
CDR3nt: TGTGCCAGCAGCTTAGCTGCCGCAGGGAACCAGCCCCAGCATTTT
CDR3aa: CASSLAAAGNQPQHF

abundance: few
j_gene: TRBJ1-4
d_gene: .
v_gene: TRBV11-2
CDR3nt: TGTGCCAGCAGCTTAGAGGTGGGCGTACGGGAAAAACTGTTTTTT
CDR3aa: CASSLEVGVREKLFF

abundance: .
j_gene: TRBJ2-7
d_gene: TRBD1
v_gene: TRBV11-2
CDR3nt: TGTGCCAGCAGCTTAGAGGAGACAGGGCGATACGAGCAGTACTTC
CDR3aa: CASSLEETGRYEQYF

abundance: many
j_gene: TRBJ2-2
d_gene: TRBD2
v_gene: TRBV20-1
CDR3nt: TGCAGTGCCCCCCAGCCCGGGAGGGCTGACACCGGGGAGCTGTTTTTT
CDR3aa: CSAPQPGRADTGELFF

abundance: many
j_gene: TRBJ2-3
d_gene: .
v_gene: TRBV5-1
CDR3nt: TGCGCCAGCAGCTTGACAGCGCAACCTCGCACAGATACGCAGTATTTT
CDR3aa: CASSLTAQPRTDTQYF

abundance: many
j_gene: TRBJ2-7
d_gene: .
v_gene: TRBV20-1
CDR3nt: TGCAGTGCTGCTGGACCGAAGAATTACGAGCAGTACTTC
CDR3aa: CSAAGPKNYEQYF

abundance: many
j_gene: TRBJ1-5
d_gene: .
v_gene: TRBV12-3/TRBV12-4
CDR3nt: TGTGCCAGCAGTCCACTGGCAGTTAATCAGCCCCAGCATTTT
CDR3aa: CASSPLAVNQPQHF

abundance: many
j_gene: TRBJ1-2
d_gene: TRBD1
v_gene: TRBV29-1
CDR3nt: TGCAGCGTTCAGGGGGTCCACTATGGCTACACCTTC
CDR3aa: CSVQGVHYGYTF

abundance: many
j_gene: TRBJ2-7
d_gene: TRBD1
v_gene: TRBV2
CDR3nt: TGTGCCAGCACCGGGACAGGGGGTCAACCCTACGAGCAGTACTTC
CDR3aa: CASTGTGGQPYEQYF

abundance: .
j_gene: TRBJ2-3
d_gene: TRBD2
v_gene: TRBV5-1
CDR3nt: TGCGCCAGCAGCTTGGAGTCTAGCGGGAGTGGGGCAGATACGCAGTATTTT
CDR3aa: CASSLESSGSGADTQYF

abundance: many
j_gene: TRBJ1-1
d_gene: .
v_gene: TRBV30
CDR3nt: TGTGCCTGGGGAACAGGCAATCAAGAAGCTTTCTTT
CDR3aa: CAWGTGNQEAFF

abundance: many
j_gene: TRBJ1-1
d_gene: .
v_gene: TRBV3-1
CDR3nt: TGTGCCAGCAGCCAGGACCCTCGGGCCACTGAAGCTTTCTTT
CDR3aa: CASSQDPRATEAFF

abundance: many
j_gene: TRBJ2-1
d_gene: .
v_gene: TRBV20-1
CDR3nt: TGCAGTGCTAGTGGGCTCCTGGGGGGCGATGAGCAGTTCTTC
CDR3aa: CSASGLLGGDEQFF

abundance: many
j_gene: TRBJ1-1
d_gene: .
v_gene: TRBV3-1
CDR3nt: TGTGCCAGCAGCCAAGAGCCGGGGGCTATCACTGAAGCTTTCTTT
CDR3aa: CASSQEPGAITEAFF

abundance: many
j_gene: TRBJ2-7
d_gene: .
v_gene: TRBV7-2
CDR3nt: TGTGCCAGCAGTAAAGTCGGGGTCGAGCAGTACTTC
CDR3aa: CASSKVGVEQYF

abundance: .
j_gene: TRBJ1-1
d_gene: .
v_gene: TRBV5-5
CDR3nt: TGTGCCAGCAGCGGGGGGGGACGAGGTACTGAAGCTTTCTTT
CDR3aa: CASSGGGRGTEAFF

abundance: many
j_gene: TRBJ1-2
d_gene: .
v_gene: TRBV5-8
CDR3nt: TGTGCCAGTTGTTTGAGGGCTAACTATGGCTACACCTTC
CDR3aa: CASCLRANYGYTF

abundance: .
j_gene: TRBJ2-6
d_gene: .
v_gene: TRBV5-1
CDR3nt: TGCGCCAGCAGCGGCCGTTCAGGTTATGGGGCCAACGTCCTGACTTTC
CDR3aa: CASSGRSGYGANVLTF

abundance: many
j_gene: TRBJ1-2
d_gene: .
v_gene: TRBV7-2
CDR3nt: TGTGCCAGCAGCTTAGTTAAAGGGAACGGCTACACCTTC
CDR3aa: CASSLVKGNGYTF

abundance: .
j_gene: TRBJ2-5
d_gene: TRBD1
v_gene: TRBV5-1
CDR3nt: TGCGCCAGCAGCTTGGGAGGGGGCAGCTCCCAAGAGACCCAGTACTTC
CDR3aa: CASSLGGGSSQETQYF

abundance: .
j_gene: TRBJ1-1
d_gene: TRBD1
v_gene: TRBV10-3
CDR3nt: TGTGCCATCAGTGACGCTACAGGGGGTGGGTACACTGAAGCTTTCTTT
CDR3aa: CAISDATGGGYTEAFF

abundance: many
j_gene: TRBJ1-1
d_gene: TRBD1
v_gene: TRBV5-6
CDR3nt: TGTGCCAGCAGCCCCGGGACAGGGGGCGTAAATACTGAAGCTTTCTTT
CDR3aa: CASSPGTGGVNTEAFF

abundance: many
j_gene: TRBJ2-1
d_gene: TRBD2
v_gene: TRBV5-6
CDR3nt: TGTGCCAGCAGCTCCTCGGGAGGGGAGCAGTTCTTC
CDR3aa: CASSSSGGEQFF

abundance: many
j_gene: TRBJ1-2
d_gene: .
v_gene: TRBV20-1
CDR3nt: TGCAGTGCTAGCTACAGGGACGGCTACACCTTC
CDR3aa: CSASYRDGYTF

abundance: many
j_gene: TRBJ1-1
d_gene: .
v_gene: TRBV20-1
CDR3nt: TGCAGTGCTAGCTACAGGGATATGAACACTGAAGCTTTCTTT
CDR3aa: CSASYRDMNTEAFF